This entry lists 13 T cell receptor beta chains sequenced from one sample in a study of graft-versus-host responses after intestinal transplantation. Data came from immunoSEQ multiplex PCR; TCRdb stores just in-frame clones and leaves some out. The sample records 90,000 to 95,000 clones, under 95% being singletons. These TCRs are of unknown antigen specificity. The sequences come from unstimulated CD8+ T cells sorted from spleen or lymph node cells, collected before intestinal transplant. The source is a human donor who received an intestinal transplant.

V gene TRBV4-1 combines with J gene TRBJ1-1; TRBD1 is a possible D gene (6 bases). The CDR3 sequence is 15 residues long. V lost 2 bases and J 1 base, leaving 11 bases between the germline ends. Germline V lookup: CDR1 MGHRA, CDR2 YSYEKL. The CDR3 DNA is TGCGCCAGCAGCCAACTGGACAGTTCGAACACTGAAGCTTTCTTT. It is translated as CASSQLDSSNTEAFF.

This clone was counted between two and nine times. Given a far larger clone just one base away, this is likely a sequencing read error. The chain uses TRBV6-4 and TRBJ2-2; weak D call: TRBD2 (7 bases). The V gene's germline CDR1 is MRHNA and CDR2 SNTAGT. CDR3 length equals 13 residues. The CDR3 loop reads CASSDGGAGELLF. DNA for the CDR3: TGTGCCAGCAGTGACGGGGGGGCCGGGGAGCTGCTTTTT.

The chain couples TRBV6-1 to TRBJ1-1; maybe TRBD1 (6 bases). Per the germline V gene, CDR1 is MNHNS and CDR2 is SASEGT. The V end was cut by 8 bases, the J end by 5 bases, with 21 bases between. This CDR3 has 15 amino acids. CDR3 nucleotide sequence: TGTGCCAGCGAGCAAGAAGGGGGGGGTAGGACTGAAGCTTTCTTT. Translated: CASEQEGGGRTEAFF.

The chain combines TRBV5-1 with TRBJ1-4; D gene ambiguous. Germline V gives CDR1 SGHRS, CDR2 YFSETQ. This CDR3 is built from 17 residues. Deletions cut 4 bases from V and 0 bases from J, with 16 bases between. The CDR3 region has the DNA TGCGCCAGCAGCCCAACACCGTCCTACGCAACTAATGAAAAACTGTTTTTT. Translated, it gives CASSPTPSYATNEKLFF.

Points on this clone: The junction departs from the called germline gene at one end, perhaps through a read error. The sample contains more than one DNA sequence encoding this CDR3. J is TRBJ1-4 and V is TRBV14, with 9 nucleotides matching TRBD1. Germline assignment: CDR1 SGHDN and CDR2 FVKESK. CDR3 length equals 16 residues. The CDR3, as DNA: TGTGCTAGCAGCCAAGATGGTGGGACAGGGTACGAAAAACTGTTTTTT. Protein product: CASSQDGGTGYEKLFF. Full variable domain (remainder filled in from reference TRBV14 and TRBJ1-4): EAGVTQFPSHSVIEKGQTVTLRCDPISGHDNLYWYRRVMGKEIKFLLHFVKESKQDESGMPNNRFLAERTGGTYSTLKVQPAELEDSGVYFCASSQDGGTGYEKLFFGSGTQLSVL.

Here the CDR3 reads CASSLTLHLNQPQHF. CDR3 nucleotides: TGTGCCAGCAGTTTAACCCTACACCTCAATCAGCCCCAGCATTTT. This chain links TRBV27 with TRBJ1-5, with D uncertain. Trimming cost V 2 bases and J 3 bases, with 11 bases left between them. There are 15 residues in the CDR3. CDR1 is MNHEY and CDR2 is SMNVEV in the germline V gene (reference sequence).

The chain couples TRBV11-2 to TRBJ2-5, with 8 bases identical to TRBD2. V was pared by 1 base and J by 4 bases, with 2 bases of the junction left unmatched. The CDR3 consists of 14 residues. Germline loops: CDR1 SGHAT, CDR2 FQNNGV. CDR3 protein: CASSLVAGIETQYF. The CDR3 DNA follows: TGTGCCAGCAGCTTAGTAGCGGGGATAGAGACCCAGTACTTC.

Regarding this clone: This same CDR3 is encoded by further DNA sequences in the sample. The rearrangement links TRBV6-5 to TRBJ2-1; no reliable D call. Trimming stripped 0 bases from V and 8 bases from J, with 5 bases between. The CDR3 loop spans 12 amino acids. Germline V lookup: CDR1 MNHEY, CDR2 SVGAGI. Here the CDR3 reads CASSYSGDEQFF. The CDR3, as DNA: TGTGCCAGCAGTTACTCGGGTGATGAGCAGTTCTTC.

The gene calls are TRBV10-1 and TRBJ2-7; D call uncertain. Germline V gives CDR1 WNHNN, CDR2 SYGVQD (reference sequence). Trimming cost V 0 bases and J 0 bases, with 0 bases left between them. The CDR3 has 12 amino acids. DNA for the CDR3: TGCGCCAGCAGTGAGTCCTCCTACGAGCAGTACTTC. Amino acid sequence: CASSESSYEQYF.

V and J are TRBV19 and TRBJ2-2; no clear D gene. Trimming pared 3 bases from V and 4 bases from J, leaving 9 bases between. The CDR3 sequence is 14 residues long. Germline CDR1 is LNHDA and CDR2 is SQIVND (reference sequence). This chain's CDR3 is CASSISFPTGELFF. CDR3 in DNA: TGTGCCAGTAGTATTTCTTTTCCCACCGGGGAGCTGTTTTTT.

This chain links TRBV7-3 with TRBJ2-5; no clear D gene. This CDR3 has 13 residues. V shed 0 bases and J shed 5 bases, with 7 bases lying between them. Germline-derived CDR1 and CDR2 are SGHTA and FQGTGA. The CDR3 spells CASSLTGVETQYF. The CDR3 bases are TGTGCCAGCAGCTTAACCGGTGTGGAGACCCAGTACTTC.

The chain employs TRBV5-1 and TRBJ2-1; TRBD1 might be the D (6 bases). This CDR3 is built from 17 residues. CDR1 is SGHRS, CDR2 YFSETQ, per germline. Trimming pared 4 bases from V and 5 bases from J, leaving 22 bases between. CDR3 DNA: TGCGCCAGCAGCCCACCCCTCGTTAACAGGGCGAACAATGAGCAGTTCTTC. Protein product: CASSPPLVNRANNEQFF.

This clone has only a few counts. CDR3 residues: CASSYGTGLNEKLFF. CDR3 nucleotide sequence: TGTGCCAGCAGTTACGGTACAGGTCTTAATGAAAAACTGTTTTTT. This chain links TRBV6-5 with TRBJ1-4; D possibly corresponds to TRBD1 (5 bases). CDR1 MNHEY and CDR2 SVGAGI come from the germline V gene. Trimming shortened V by 2 bases and J by 4 bases, and 11 bases separated the two germline ends. The CDR3 sequence is 15 residues long.